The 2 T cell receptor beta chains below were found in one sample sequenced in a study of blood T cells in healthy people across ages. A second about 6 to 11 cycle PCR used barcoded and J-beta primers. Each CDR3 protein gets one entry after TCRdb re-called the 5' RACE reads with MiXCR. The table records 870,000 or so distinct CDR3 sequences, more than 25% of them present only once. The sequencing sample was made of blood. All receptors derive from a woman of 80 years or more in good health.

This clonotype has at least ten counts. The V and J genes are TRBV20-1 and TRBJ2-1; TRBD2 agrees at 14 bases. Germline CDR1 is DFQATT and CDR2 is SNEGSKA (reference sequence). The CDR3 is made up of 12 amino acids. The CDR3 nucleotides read TGCATGGGGACTAGCGGGGGAAGAGAGCAGTTCTTC. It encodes CMGTSGGREQFF.

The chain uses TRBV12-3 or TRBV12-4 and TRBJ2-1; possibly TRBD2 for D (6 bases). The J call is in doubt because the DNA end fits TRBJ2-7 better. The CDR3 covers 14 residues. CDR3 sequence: CASRANGGNNEQYF. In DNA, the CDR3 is TGTGCCAGCAGAGCTAACGGGGGAAACAATGAGCAGTACTTC.